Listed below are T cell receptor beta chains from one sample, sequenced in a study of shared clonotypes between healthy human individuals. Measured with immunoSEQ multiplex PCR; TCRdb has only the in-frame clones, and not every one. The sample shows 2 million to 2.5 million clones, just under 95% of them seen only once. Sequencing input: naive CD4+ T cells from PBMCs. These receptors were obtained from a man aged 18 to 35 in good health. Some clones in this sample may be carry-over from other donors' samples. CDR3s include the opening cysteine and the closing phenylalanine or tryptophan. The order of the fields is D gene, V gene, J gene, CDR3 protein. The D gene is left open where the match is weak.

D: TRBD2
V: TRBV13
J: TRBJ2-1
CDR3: CASSSYNLRASGRGDAQFF

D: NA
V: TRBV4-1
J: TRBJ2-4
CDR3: CASSPLGLGAKNIQYF

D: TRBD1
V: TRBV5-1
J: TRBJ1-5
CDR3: CASSETGTGYNQPQHF

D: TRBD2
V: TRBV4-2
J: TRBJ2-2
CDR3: CASRLGTSENTGELFF

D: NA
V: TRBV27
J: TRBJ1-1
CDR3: CASRAGENTEAFF

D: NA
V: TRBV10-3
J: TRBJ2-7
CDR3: CAIRKTQGLGEQYF

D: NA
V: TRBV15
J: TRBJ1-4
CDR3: CATSTTGATNEKLFF

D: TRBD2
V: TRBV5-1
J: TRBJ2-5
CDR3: CASELGLAEEETQYF

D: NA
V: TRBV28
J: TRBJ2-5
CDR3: CASSRISQTRIQYF

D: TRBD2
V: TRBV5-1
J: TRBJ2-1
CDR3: CASSSGLADYNEQFF

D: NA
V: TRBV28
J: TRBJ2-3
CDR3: CASSPVGGITDTQYF

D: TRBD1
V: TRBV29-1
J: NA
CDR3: CSVARGPSSYEQYF

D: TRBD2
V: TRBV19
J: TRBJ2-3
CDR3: CASRAGGNWRTDTQYF

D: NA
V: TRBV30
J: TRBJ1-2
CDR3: CASWTRRGPQGYTF

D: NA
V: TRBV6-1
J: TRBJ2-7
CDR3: CASSERGTELKQYF

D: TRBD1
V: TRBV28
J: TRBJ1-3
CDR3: CASSTDRASGNTIYF

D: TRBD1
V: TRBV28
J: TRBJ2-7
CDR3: CASSRFRQGPREQYF

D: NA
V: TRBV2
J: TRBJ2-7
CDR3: CASSEGWPGGAYEQYF

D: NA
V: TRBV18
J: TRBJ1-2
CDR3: CASSADSSNYGYTF

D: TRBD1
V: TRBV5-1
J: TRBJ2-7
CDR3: CASSPGQGVYSYEQYF

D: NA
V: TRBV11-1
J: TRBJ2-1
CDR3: CASSGGAGLAYNEQFF

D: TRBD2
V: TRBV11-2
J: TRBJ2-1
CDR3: CASSQPSGRATDNEQFF

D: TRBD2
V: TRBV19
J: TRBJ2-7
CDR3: CASRLAGTYEQYF

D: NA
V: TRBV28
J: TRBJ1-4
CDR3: CASLPTPGGEKLFF

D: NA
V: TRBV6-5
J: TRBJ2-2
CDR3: CASTLTIPGVGELFF

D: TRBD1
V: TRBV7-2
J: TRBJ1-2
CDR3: CASSLTGLYGYTF

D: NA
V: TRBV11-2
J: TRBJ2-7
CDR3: CASSLGLLSYEQYF

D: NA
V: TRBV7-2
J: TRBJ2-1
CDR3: CASSGVPGTDEQFF

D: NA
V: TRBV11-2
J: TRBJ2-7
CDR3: CASSLRAGTTYEQYF

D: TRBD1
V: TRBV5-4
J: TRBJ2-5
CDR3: CASSLARGYQETQYF

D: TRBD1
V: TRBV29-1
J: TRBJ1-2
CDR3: CSGQLQGGSGYTF

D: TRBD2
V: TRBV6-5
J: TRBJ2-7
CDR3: CASSNSGLVSEQYF

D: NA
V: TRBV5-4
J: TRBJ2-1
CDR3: CASSLGVTREFDEQFF

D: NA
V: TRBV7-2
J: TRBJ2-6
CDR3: CASSFSYSGANVLTF

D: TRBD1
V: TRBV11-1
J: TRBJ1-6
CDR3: CASSPDRGKSPLHF

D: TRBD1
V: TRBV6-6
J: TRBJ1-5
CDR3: CASSLPGQNQPQHF

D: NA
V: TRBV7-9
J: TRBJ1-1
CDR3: CASSLGDRKNTEAFF

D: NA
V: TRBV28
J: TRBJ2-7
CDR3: CASSFYLIRDLSYEQYF

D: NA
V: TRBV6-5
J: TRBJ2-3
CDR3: CASRIGTDTQYF

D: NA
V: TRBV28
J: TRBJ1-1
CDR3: CVCIQGQNTEAFF

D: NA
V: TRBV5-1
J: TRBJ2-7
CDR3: CASSNPQGSYEQYF

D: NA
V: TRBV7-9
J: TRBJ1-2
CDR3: CASSPQGNGYTF

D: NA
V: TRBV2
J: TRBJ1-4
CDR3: CASSRQNNEKLFF

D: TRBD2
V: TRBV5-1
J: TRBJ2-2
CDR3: CASSLGLAGGGELFF

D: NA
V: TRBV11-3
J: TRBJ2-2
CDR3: CASSSWPGGELFF

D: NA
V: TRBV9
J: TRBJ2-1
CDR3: CASSVASLSYNEQFF

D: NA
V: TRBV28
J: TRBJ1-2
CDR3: CASKPGAPFYGYTF

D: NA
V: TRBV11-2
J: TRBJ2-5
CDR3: CASSPGRAKTQYF

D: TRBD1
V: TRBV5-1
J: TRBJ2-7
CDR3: CASSQLPGQGYEQYF

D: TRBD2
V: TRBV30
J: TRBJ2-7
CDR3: CAWNWGGEQYF

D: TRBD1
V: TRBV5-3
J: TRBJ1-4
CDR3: CARSLAQGRNEKLFF

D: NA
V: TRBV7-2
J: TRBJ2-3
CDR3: CAATAGPGADTQYF

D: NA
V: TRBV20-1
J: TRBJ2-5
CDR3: CSASGLYF

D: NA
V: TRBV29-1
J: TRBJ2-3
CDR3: CSVALRTDTQYF

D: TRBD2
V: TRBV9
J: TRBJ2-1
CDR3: CASSPGTSAYNEQFF

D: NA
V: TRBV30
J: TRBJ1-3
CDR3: CAFEDRNLGNTIYF

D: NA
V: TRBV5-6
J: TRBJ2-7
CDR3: CASSLAGLGGSEQYF

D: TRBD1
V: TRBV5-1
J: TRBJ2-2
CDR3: CASSQQGSTGELFF

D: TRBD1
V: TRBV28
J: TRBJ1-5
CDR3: CASVGQVGQPQHF

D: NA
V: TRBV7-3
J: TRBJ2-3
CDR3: CASSLYKGGVGPDTQYF